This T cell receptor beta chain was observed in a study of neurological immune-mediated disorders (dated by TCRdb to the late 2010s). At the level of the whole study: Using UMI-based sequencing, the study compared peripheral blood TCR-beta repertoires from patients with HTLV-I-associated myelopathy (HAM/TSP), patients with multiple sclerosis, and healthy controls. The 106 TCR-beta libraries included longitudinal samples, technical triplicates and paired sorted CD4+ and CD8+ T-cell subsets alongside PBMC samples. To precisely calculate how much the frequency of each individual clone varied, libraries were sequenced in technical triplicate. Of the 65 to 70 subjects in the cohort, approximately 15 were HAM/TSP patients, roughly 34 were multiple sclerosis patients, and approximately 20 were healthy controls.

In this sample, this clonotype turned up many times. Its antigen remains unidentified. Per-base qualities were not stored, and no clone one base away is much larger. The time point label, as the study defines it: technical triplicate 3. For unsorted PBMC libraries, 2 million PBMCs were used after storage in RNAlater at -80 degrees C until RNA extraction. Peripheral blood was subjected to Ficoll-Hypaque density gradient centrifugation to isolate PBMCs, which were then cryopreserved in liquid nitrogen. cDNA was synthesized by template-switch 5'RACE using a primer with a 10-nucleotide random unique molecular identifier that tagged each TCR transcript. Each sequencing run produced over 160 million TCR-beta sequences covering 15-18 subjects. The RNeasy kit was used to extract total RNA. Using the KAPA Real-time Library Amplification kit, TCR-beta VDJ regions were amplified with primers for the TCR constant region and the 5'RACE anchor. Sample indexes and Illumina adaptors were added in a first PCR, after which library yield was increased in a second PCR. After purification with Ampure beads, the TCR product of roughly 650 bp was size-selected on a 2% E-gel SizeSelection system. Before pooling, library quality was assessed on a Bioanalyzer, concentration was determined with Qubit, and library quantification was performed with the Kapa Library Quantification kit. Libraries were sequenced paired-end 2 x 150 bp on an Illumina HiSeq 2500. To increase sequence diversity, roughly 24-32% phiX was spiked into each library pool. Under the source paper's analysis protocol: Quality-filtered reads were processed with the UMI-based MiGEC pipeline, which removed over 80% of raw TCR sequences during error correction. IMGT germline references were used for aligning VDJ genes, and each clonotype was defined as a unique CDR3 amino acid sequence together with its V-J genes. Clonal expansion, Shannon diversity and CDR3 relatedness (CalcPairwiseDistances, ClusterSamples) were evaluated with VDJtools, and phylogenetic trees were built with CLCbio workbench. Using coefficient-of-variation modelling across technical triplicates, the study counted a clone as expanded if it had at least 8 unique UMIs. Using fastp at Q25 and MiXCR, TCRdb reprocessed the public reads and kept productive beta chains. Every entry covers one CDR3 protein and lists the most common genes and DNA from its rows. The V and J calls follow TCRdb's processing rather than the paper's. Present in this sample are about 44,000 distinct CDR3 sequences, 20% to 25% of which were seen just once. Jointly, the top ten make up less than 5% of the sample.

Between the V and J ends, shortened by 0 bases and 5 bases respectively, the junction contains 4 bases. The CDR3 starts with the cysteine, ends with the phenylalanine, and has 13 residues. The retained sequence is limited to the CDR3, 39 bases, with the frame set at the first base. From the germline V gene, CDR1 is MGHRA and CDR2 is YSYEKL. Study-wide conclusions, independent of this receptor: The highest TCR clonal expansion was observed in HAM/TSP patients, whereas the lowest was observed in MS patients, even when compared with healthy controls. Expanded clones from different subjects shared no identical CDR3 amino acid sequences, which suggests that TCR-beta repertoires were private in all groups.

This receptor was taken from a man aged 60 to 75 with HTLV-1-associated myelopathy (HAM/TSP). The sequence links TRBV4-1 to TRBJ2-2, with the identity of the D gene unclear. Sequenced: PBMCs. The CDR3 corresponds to CASSQDRTGELFF. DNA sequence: TGCGCCAGCAGCCAAGATAGGACCGGGGAGCTGTTTTTT.